Below are 25 T cell receptor beta chains sequenced from a single sample in a study of metastatic and nonmetastatic thyroid tumors. With MiXCR, TCRdb called clones anew from the PCR reads. The table includes tens of thousands of clones, approximately 28% detected once. Patients underwent thyroid surgery, and none had received any treatment before it. Sequenced sample: tumor tissue. The source is a male donor with papillary thyroid cancer or a benign thyroid nodule (not recorded which). Some clones in this sample may be carry-over from other donors' samples.

In this sample, this clone turned up a few times. The junction and the germline gene differ at one end; a read error may be behind it. V usage is TRBV19 and J usage is TRBJ1-4; D gene ambiguous. The CDR3 covers 12 residues. CDR1 is LNHDA, CDR2 SQIVND, per germline (reference sequence). The CDR3 spells CASRLGVEKLLF. The CDR3 nucleotides are TGTGCCAGTAGATTGGGTGTTGAAAAACTGCTTTTT.

This chain joins TRBV7-3 and TRBJ2-7, with TRBD1 as a possible D gene (7 bases). Between the trimmed V and J ends, which lost 5 bases and 2 bases, there was a span of 16 bases. CDR3 length equals 15 residues. Germline V gene lookup returns CDR1 SGHTA and CDR2 FQGTGA. CDR3 loop: CASSPQGGRPYEQYF. The CDR3 nucleotides read TGTGCCAGCAGCCCCCAGGGGGGCCGCCCCTACGAGCAGTACTTC.

This clone was counted between two and nine times. The V and J genes are TRBV10-2 and TRBJ2-3; no definite D call. The CDR3 length is 15 residues. The germline V and J ends were trimmed by 7 bases and 2 bases, with 16 bases remaining between them. Germline V gene lookup returns CDR1 WSHSY and CDR2 SAAADI. The DNA for the CDR3 is TGCGCCAGCACCGAGCTGGCGGTATCCACAGATACGCAGTATTTT. Translating it yields CASTELAVSTDTQYF.

This clone is termed medium-sized. V usage is TRBV6-1 and J usage is TRBJ2-7; D tentatively reads TRBD1 or TRBD2 (5 bases each). V shed 4 bases and J shed 0 bases, with 10 bases lying between them. CDR1 is MNHNS, CDR2 SASEGT, per germline. The CDR3 spans 14 residues. The CDR3 DNA follows: TGTGCCAGCAGTGCGGGACCGTACTCCTACGAGCAGTACTTC. This translates into CASSAGPYSYEQYF.

The chain has TRBV11-1 and TRBJ2-2, with 8 bases identical to TRBD1. V lost 5 bases and J lost 1; bases outside the gene matches: 6. The germline V gene encodes CDR1 SGHAT and CDR2 FQDESV (reference sequence). This CDR3 region has 16 residues. The CDR3 DNA follows: TGTGCCAGCAGCCCTTCAGGGGGCAGGAACACCGGGGAGCTGTTTTTT. Residues: CASSPSGGRNTGELFF.

The chain uses TRBV20-1 and TRBJ2-7, with TRBD2 identical over 8 bases. The CDR3 has 15 residues. Per the germline V gene, CDR1 is DFQATT and CDR2 is SNEGSKA (reference sequence). V lost 0 bases to trimming and J lost 4 bases; unmatched junction nucleotides: 8. The CDR3 sequence is CSARDPAGGSYEQYF. CDR3 in DNA: TGCAGTGCTAGAGATCCGGCGGGGGGTAGTTACGAGCAGTACTTC.

The V call is TRBV20-1, the J call TRBJ2-2; TRBD2 agrees at 12 bases. The CDR3 sequence is 15 residues long. Germline CDR1 is DFQATT and CDR2 is SNEGSKA (reference sequence). After removal of 2 bases from V and 6 bases from J, the junction contained 4 bases not matched to a gene. CDR3 sequence: CSARSSGGAAGELFF. The CDR3 DNA is TGCAGTGCTAGATCTAGCGGGGGGGCCGCCGGGGAGCTGTTTTTT.

This clone has a handful of counts. A much larger clone differs by one base, so this may be a read error. This same CDR3 is encoded by further DNA sequences in the sample. The chain couples TRBV15 to TRBJ1-1, with no clear D. Germline assignment: CDR1 LNHNV and CDR2 YYDKDF (reference sequence). The length of the CDR3 is 13 residues. The CDR3 sequence: CATSPYLATEAFF. CDR3 DNA: TGCGCCACCAGTCCGTATCTCGCCACTGAAGCTTTCTTT.

The V call is TRBV18, the J call TRBJ2-3, with no clear D. The CDR3 loop spans 13 amino acids. V shed 3 bases and J shed 6 bases, with 10 bases lying between them. Germline-derived CDR1 and CDR2 are KGHSH and LQKENI. In nucleotides, the CDR3 is TGTGCCAGCTCACCCAACTCTAGGGATACGCAGTATTTT. This sequence encodes CASSPNSRDTQYF.

Concerning this clone itself: This CDR3 is also generated by other DNA sequences in the sample. This chain links TRBV5-1 with TRBJ1-1; TRBD1 is a possible D gene (5 bases). The CDR3 totals 15 residues. Germline V gives CDR1 SGHRS, CDR2 YFSETQ. Between the trimmed V and J ends, which lost 5 bases and 3 bases, there was a span of 17 bases. CDR3 coding DNA: TGCGCCAGCAGGCGGGGGAGGAGGGGAGACACTGAAGCTTTCTTT. Its protein is CASRRGRRGDTEAFF.

This clone turned up a few times. The J gene is TRBJ2-5, the V gene TRBV10-3, with TRBD1 matching over 7 bases. CDR1 is ENHRY, CDR2 SYGVKD, per germline. The junction had 4 bases not matched to a gene; V was cut back by 4 bases and J by 5 bases. CDR3 size: 13 residues. This CDR3 reads CAISGQGSETQYF. In DNA form, the CDR3 reads TGTGCCATCAGTGGACAGGGTTCGGAGACCCAGTACTTC.

V is TRBV18 and J is TRBJ2-7; 9 bases map to TRBD2. CDR3 size: 17 residues. V dropped 3 bases and J dropped 5; count of bases not matched to a gene: 14. Germline V gene data show CDR1 as KGHSH and CDR2 as LQKENI. For the CDR3, the DNA is TGTGCCAGCTCACCGAACCTGGGACTAGCCCAAGGACACGAGCAGTACTTC. Amino acids: CASSPNLGLAQGHEQYF. Supplemented by reference TRBV18 and TRBJ2-7, the full variable domain reads NAGVMQNPRHLVRRRGQEARLRCSPMKGHSHVYWYRQLPEEGLKFMVYLQKENIIDESGMPKERFSAEFPKEGPSILRIQQVVRGDSAAYFCASSPNLGLAQGHEQYFGPGTRLTVT.

This clone is classed as medium-sized. The genes are TRBV20-1 and TRBJ2-3, with TRBD2 as a possible D gene (5 bases). Germline V lookup: CDR1 DFQATT, CDR2 SNEGSKA (reference sequence). This CDR3 region has 14 residues. V was clipped by 1 base and J by 0 bases, with 8 bases between them. Here the CDR3 reads CSARVPGSTDTQYF. CDR3 DNA sequence: TGCAGTGCTAGAGTCCCGGGGAGCACAGATACGCAGTATTTT.

This clone was counted a few times. The chain couples TRBV10-3 to TRBJ1-4; D is ambiguous. Germline V CDR1 and CDR2: ENHRY, SYGVKD. Between the trimmed V and J ends, which lost 0 bases and 1 base, there was a span of 3 bases. The CDR3 is 14 residues long. CDR3 sequence (DNA): TGTGCCATCAGTGAGTCTGTAACTAATGAAAAACTGTTTTTT. It codes for CAISESVTNEKLFF.

The chain carries TRBV5-1 and TRBJ2-5; 8 nucleotides match TRBD2. This CDR3 has 16 amino acids. The germline V gene encodes CDR1 SGHRS and CDR2 YFSETQ. Trimming removed 3 bases from V and 2 bases from J; junction bases left unmatched: 9. CDR3 DNA sequence: TGCGCCAGCAGCTCATCCGGGACTAGATTTCAAGAGACCCAGTACTTC. Its translation: CASSSSGTRFQETQYF.

This clone is medium-sized. The CDR3 protein is CASSLSAVYGYTF. The DNA for the CDR3 is TGTGCCAGCAGTTTATCAGCGGTATATGGCTACACCTTC. This chain connects TRBV28 to TRBJ1-2; D is ambiguous. CDR1 MDHEN and CDR2 SYDVKM come from the germline V gene. Between the trimmed V and J ends, which lost 1 base and 5 bases, there was a span of 8 bases. This CDR3 comprises 13 residues.

This clone was counted at least ten times. V gene TRBV20-1 combines with J gene TRBJ2-3; possible D gene TRBD1, 5 bases. The V end lost 4 bases, the J end lost 2 bases, and 7 bases lay between the germline ends. The CDR3 runs 12 residues. Germline CDR1 is DFQATT and CDR2 is SNEGSKA (reference sequence). The CDR3 bases are TGCAGTGCTAACAGGAACACAGATACGCAGTATTTT. Its translation is CSANRNTDTQYF.

This clone has only a few counts. The chain is built from TRBV20-1 and TRBJ2-1, with a tentative D call TRBD2 (5 bases). V shed 1 base and J shed 8 bases, with 6 bases lying between them. Germline V lookup: CDR1 DFQATT, CDR2 SNEGSKA (reference sequence). There are 11 residues in the CDR3. This CDR3 is CSARAGYEQFF. For the CDR3, the DNA is TGCAGTGCTAGAGCGGGGTATGAGCAGTTCTTC.

This clone is medium-sized in the sample. The chain uses TRBV27 and TRBJ2-7; D ambiguous. CDR3 size: 14 residues. Trimming left V 3 bases short and J 0 bases short, with 9 bases between. Germline V gene sequence: CDR1 MNHEY, CDR2 SMNVEV (reference sequence). Here the CDR3 reads CASSFGSASYEQYF. Written as DNA, the CDR3 is TGTGCCAGCAGTTTCGGTTCTGCCTCCTACGAGCAGTACTTC.

V usage is TRBV12-3 or TRBV12-4 and J usage is TRBJ1-1, with TRBD1 as a possible D gene (5 bases). The CDR3 is made up of 14 amino acids. The ends were cut back, 5 bases at V and 0 bases at J, with 10 bases in the middle. The CDR3 protein is CASSRDGVNTEAFF. The CDR3 DNA is TGTGCCAGCAGTCGGGACGGTGTGAACACTGAAGCTTTCTTT.

This chain connects TRBV10-1 to TRBJ2-1; 14 bases fit TRBD2. Germline V gene data show CDR1 as WNHNN and CDR2 as SYGVQD (reference sequence). This CDR3 spans 17 amino acids. V lost 3 bases to trimming and J lost 7 bases; unmatched junction nucleotides: 8. The CDR3 loop reads CASSDLGLAGGLNEQFF. The DNA of the CDR3 is TGCGCCAGCAGTGACCTTGGACTAGCGGGAGGCTTAAATGAGCAGTTCTTC.

The chain is built from TRBV4-3 and TRBJ2-7, with 7 positions matching TRBD2. This CDR3 contains 15 residues. The V and J ends lost 0 bases and 2 bases, in that order; junction bases with no gene match: 4. The germline gives CDR1 LGHNA, CDR2 YSLEER. The CDR3 DNA sequence: TGCGCCAGCAGCCAAGATTTAAGCGGGGCCTACGAGCAGTACTTC. It yields the protein CASSQDLSGAYEQYF.

The chain employs TRBV11-2 and TRBJ2-1; D tentatively reads TRBD1 or TRBD2 (5 bases each). Germline lookup yields CDR1 SGHAT and CDR2 FQNNGV. The CDR3 extends over 15 amino acids. The germline V and J ends were trimmed by 3 bases and 9 bases, with 18 bases remaining between them. The CDR3, as DNA: TGTGCCAGCAGCTTTGGGGGAGAGGGGTCGGGTGAGCAGTTCTTC. This gives the protein CASSFGGEGSGEQFF.

This clone has just a few counts. The V and J genes are TRBV18 and TRBJ1-2; D gene unclear. The V and J ends lost 4 bases and 1 base respectively, with 10 bases between them. The germline gives CDR1 KGHSH, CDR2 LQKENI. The CDR3 has 14 residues. The CDR3 loop is CASSLDTDNYGYTF. In DNA, the CDR3 is TGTGCCAGCTCACTCGACACAGATAACTATGGCTACACCTTC.

This clone has at least ten counts. V usage is TRBV18 and J usage is TRBJ2-2; a possible D gene is TRBD2 (7 bases). V shed 3 bases and J shed 0 bases, with 14 bases lying between them. Germline V lookup: CDR1 KGHSH, CDR2 LQKENI. CDR3 length: 17 amino acids. The CDR3 DNA sequence: TGTGCCAGCTCACCCCCCGCGGGGGCCCCGAACACCGGGGAGCTGTTTTTT. It codes for CASSPPAGAPNTGELFF.